This T cell receptor beta chain was sequenced in a study of molecular identifiers for immune sequencing clone quantification (dated by TCRdb to 2016 to 2019). Concerning the study at large: For a replicate experiment, RNA from roughly 20,000 or 100,000 naive CD8 T cells was divided into five aliquots, and four of the five aliquots were sequenced. CD8 T cells were used in a methods study to benchmark molecular-identifier clustering-based TCR repertoire sequencing (MIDCIRS) and TCR RNA copy counting. What the authors observed across the whole study: Identical TCR molecules sharing a barcode could cause highly expanded clone sizes to be underestimated. Modeling indicated around 2.7 TCR RNA copies recovered per cell, compared with about 9.4 by digital PCR, which implies a capture efficiency of approximately 30%. In CMV-specific effector cells, clones with more than 20 RNA copies contained over 99% of molecules, whereas in naive cells such clones contained under 1% of molecules. Even against a background of about 960,000 naive CD8 T cells, spiked-in Jurkat TCR RNA amounting to a single cell's worth was reported to be detectable. Spiked-in Jurkat TCR RNA (about ten copies' worth), which is not part of the donor repertoire, was contained in the naive libraries. When barcode sub-clustering was omitted, TCR diversity was inflated by chimeric consensus sequences, with chimeras reaching as high as 47%.

CDR1 and CDR2 were assigned from the germline V gene as SGDLS and YYNGEE. V is cut back by 2 bases and J by 5 bases, with 12 bases in the junction unmatched. From its cysteine to its phenylalanine, the CDR3 spans 17 amino acids. Kept here is only the CDR3 DNA, which spans 51 bases and is read in frame from base 1. Points on this clonotype: Its antigen is unknown. Nothing much larger sits one base from this clone, and base qualities are not available.

Naive CD8 T cell libraries were made from approximately 20,000 to 1,000,000 sorted cells using 10%, 30% or 50% of purified RNA. On a BD FACSAria II, naive CD8 T cells were FACS-sorted as CD8+CD4-CCR7+CD45RA+ and collected into RLT Plus buffer. To test detection sensitivity, Jurkat RNA equal to approximately ten TCR copies was added to samples of about 20,000-1,000,000 naive CD8 T cells. Enrichment of CD8 T cells was performed with RosetteSep CD8+ T Cell Enrichment Cocktail and Ficoll-Paque, after which ACK red cell lysis was carried out. To prepare the library, PCR was applied. The sequencer was a NextSeq 500. Bulk TCR libraries were made following a previously described method, with the TCR primers given in Table S5. Total RNA was purified with the Qiagen AllPrep DNA/RNA kit. Reads from multiple sequencing runs of the same library were pooled before analysis. In the original analysis: Reads were retained only if the reads had an exact TCR constant sequence, and the retained reads were trimmed to 150 nt and grouped according to their 12-nt molecular barcodes. Within each barcode group, reads were sub-clustered at a 15% Levenshtein threshold, and quality-weighted consensus sequences were built per RNA molecule. Non-functional sequences were discarded, and so were lower-count sequences lying one edit away from another sequence. Barcode sub-clusters with fewer than 20% of the maximum read count were removed, based on fitting two negative binomial distributions. TCRdb cleaned the public reads at Q25 with fastp, built clones with MiXCR and kept in-frame beta chains. Each CDR3 protein gets just one entry, which takes the most common genes and DNA from the rows behind it. TCRdb assigned the V and J calls; the authors' analysis was not used. The sample table holds roughly 320,000 distinct CDR3 sequences, of which under 25% were seen once. The ten biggest clones cover 0.74% of the sample.

The V gene is TRBV9 and the J gene is TRBJ1-1; TRBD1 matches 10 bases in the middle. Sequenced: naive CD8+ T cells from blood, with Jurkat cell RNA spiked in. What this sample's cell subset or site label stands for: FACS-sorted CD8+CD4-CCR7+CD45RA+ naive T cells. This receptor was obtained from a human donor in good health. Some libraries in this study had Jurkat cell RNA spiked in. The CDR3 is CASSVRPGQGQWTEAFF. In nucleotides, the sequence is TGTGCCAGCAGCGTCCGGCCGGGACAGGGGCAATGGACTGAAGCTTTCTTT.